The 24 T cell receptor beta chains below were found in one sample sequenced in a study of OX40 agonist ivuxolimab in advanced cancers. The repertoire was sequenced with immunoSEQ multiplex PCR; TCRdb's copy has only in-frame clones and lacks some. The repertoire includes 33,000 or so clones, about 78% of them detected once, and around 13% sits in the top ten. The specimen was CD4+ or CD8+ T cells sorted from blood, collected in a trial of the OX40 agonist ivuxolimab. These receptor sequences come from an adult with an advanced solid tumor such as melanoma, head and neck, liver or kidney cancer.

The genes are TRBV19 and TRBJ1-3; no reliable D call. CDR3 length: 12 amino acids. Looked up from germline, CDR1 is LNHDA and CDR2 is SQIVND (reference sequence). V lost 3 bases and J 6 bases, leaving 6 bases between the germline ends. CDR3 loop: CASSMRPNTIYF. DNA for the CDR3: TGTGCCAGTAGTATGAGACCAAACACCATATATTTT.

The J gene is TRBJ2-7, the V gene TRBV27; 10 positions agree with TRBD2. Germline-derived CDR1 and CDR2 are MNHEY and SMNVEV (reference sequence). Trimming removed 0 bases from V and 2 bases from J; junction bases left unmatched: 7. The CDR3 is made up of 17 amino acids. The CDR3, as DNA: TGTGCCAGCAGTTTATCGAGAGCGGGAGGGGTAACCTACGAGCAGTACTTC. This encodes CASSLSRAGGVTYEQYF.

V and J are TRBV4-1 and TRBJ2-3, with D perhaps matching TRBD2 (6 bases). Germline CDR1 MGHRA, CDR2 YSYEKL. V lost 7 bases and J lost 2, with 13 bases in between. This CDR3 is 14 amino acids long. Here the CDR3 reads CASMGGGDTDTQYF. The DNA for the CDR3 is TGCGCCAGCATGGGCGGCGGGGACACAGATACGCAGTATTTT.

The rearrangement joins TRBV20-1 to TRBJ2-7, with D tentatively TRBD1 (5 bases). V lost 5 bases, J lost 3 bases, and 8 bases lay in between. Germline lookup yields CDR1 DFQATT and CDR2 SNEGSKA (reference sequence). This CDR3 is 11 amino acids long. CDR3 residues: CSAEDSYEQYF. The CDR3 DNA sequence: TGCAGTGCTGAAGACAGCTACGAGCAGTACTTC.

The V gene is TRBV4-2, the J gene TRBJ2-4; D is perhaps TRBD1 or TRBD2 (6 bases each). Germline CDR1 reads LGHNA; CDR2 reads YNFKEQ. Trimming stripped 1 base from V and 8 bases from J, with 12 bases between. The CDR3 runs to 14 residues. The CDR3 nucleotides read TGTGCCAGCAGCCAAGGAACGGGGGCGGACATTCAGTACTTC. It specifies CASSQGTGADIQYF.

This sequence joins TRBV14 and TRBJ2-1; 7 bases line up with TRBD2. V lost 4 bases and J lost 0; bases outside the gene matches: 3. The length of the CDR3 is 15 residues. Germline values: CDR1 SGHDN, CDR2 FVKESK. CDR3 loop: CASSRGRASYNEQFF. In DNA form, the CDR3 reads TGTGCCAGCAGCCGGGGGAGGGCCTCCTACAATGAGCAGTTCTTC.

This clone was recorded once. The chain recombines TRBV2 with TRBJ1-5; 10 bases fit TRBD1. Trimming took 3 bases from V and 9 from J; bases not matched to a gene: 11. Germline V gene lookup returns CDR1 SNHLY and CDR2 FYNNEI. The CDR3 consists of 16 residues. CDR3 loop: CASSDPRDRGRRPQHF. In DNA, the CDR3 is TGTGCCAGCAGTGATCCCCGGGACAGGGGTAGGAGGCCCCAGCATTTT.

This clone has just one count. Here the CDR3 DNA reads TGTGCCACCAGCAGAGATGCGTGGGCTAGCGGGGGCCCACAGAACACCGGGGAGCTGTTTTTT. Its translation is CATSRDAWASGGPQNTGELFF. This sequence joins TRBV15 and TRBJ2-2, with 10 bases aligning to TRBD2. CDR1 is LNHNV and CDR2 is YYDKDF in the germline V gene (reference sequence). CDR3 length: 21 amino acids. V was pared by 0 bases and J by 1 base, with 14 bases of the junction left unmatched. Together with reference TRBV15 and TRBJ2-2, the CDR3 gives the full variable domain: DAMVIQNPRYQVTQFGKPVTLSCSQTLNHNVMYWYQQKSSQAPKLLFHYYDKDFNNEADTPDNFQSRRPNTSFCFLDIRSPGLGDTAMYLCATSRDAWASGGPQNTGELFFGEGSRLTVL.

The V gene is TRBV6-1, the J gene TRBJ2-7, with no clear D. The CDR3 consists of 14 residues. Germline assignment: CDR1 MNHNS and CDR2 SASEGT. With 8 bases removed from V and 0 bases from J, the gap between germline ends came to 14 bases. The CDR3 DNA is TGTGCCAGCTATAAGTGGGGTCTCTCCTACGAGCAGTACTTC. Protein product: CASYKWGLSYEQYF.

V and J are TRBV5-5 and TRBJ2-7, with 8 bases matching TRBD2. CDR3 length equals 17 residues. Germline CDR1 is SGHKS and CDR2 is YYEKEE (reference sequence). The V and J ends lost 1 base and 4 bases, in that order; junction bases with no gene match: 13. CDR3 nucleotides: TGTGCCAGCAGCTTGAGGCTCGGCGGGAGGACTTCATACGAGCAGTACTTC. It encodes CASSLRLGGRTSYEQYF.

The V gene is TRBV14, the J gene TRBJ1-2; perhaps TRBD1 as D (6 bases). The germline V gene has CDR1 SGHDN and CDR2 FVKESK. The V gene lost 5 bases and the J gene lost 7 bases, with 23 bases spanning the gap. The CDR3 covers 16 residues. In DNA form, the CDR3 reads TGTGCCAGCAGCTCCCTTGAAGGGGGGGGTGGAGGTGGCTACACCTTC. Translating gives CASSSLEGGGGGGYTF.

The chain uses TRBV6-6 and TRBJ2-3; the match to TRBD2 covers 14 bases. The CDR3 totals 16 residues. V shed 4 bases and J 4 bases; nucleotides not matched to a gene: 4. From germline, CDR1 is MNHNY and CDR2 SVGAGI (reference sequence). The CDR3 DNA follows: TGTGCCAGCAGTTCGGGGACTAGCGGGAGACCAGATACGCAGTATTTT. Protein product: CASSSGTSGRPDTQYF.

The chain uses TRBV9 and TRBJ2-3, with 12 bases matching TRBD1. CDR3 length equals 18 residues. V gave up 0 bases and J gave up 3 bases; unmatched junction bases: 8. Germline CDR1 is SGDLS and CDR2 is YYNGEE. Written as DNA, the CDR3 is TGTGCCAGCAGCGTAGCCCCAGGGACAGGGGGCAATACAGATACGCAGTATTTT. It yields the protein CASSVAPGTGGNTDTQYF.

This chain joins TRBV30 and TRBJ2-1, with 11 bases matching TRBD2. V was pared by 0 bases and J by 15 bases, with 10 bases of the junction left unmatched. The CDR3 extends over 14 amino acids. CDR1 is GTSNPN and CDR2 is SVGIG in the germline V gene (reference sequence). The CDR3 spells CAWSVLVAGGPRFF. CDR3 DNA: TGTGCCTGGAGTGTACTGGTAGCGGGAGGGCCTAGGTTCTTC.

For the CDR3, the DNA is TGTGCCAGCAGCTTGGGGCTAGCGGGGCCGTCCTACGAGCAGTACTTC. Translation: CASSLGLAGPSYEQYF. The chain employs TRBV7-2 and TRBJ2-7, with 9 bases aligning to TRBD2. This CDR3 is built from 16 residues. Trimming cost V 3 bases and J 1 base; bases outside gene matches: 7. The V gene's germline CDR1 is SGHTA and CDR2 FQGNSA.

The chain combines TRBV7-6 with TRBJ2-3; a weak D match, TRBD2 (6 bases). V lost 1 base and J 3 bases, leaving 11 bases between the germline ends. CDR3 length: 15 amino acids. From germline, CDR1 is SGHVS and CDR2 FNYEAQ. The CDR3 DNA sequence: TGTGCCAGCAGCTTAGGGGGCGCGGGGACAGATACGCAGTATTTT. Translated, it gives CASSLGGAGTDTQYF.

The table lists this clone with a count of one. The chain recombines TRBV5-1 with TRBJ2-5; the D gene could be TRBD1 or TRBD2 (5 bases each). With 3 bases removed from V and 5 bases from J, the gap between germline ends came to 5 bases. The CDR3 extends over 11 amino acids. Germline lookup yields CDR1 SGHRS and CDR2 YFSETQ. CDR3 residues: CASSWGETQYF. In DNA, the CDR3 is TGCGCCAGCAGCTGGGGGGAGACCCAGTACTTC.

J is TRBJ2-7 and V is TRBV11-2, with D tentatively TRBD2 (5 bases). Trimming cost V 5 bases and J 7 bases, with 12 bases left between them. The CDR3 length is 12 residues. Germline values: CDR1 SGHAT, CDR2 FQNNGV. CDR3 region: CASSRLGSEQYF. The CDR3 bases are TGTGCCAGCAGCCGCTTAGGGAGTGAGCAGTACTTC.

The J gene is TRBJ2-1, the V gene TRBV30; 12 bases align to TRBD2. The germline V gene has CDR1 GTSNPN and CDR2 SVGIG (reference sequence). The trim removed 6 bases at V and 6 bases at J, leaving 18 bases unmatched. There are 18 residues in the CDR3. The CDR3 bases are TGTGCCTGCCTACCAACCCGGCTAGCGGGAGGGGGGGGCAATGAGCAGTTCTTC. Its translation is CACLPTRLAGGGGNEQFF.

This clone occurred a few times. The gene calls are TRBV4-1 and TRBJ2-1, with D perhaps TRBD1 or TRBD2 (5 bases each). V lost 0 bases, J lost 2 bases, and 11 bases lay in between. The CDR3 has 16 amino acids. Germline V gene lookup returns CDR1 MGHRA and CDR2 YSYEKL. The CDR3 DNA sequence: TGCGCCAGCAGCCAAGATCGAGGGGACCCCTACAATGAGCAGTTCTTC. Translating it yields CASSQDRGDPYNEQFF.

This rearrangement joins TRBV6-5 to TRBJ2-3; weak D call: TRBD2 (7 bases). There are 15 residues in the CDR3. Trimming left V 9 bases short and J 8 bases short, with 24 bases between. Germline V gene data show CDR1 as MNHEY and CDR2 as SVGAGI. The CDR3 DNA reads TGTGCCAGTCACGGGGCGGAGCGGGGACAAGTTACGCAGTATTTT. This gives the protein CASHGAERGQVTQYF.

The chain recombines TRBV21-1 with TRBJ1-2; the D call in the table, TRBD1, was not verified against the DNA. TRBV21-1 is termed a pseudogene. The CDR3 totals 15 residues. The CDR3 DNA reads TGTGCCAGCAGCCTCTCCGGGACAGGGAACTATGGCTACACCTTC. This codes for CASSLSGTGNYGYTF.

The CDR3 sequence: CASSPRSSYNEQFF. Here the CDR3 DNA reads TGTGCCAGCAGCCCTCGCAGCTCCTACAATGAGCAGTTCTTC. The V gene is TRBV7-2, the J gene TRBJ2-1; D call uncertain. V gave up 5 bases and J gave up 0 bases, with 8 bases separating them. The germline CDR1 and CDR2 sequences are SGHTA and FQGNSA. There are 14 residues in the CDR3.

Here the CDR3 reads CASSQGRSANTGELFF. CDR3 nucleotide sequence: TGCGCCAGCAGCCAGGGTCGGAGCGCGAACACCGGGGAGCTGTTTTTT. The rearrangement joins TRBV4-1 to TRBJ2-2; D unclear. V was pared by 3 bases and J by 0 bases, with 11 bases between. This CDR3 has 16 residues. Looked up from germline, CDR1 is MGHRA and CDR2 is YSYEKL.